This TCR beta chain is from a study of long-term antiretroviral therapy in people with HIV. Points from the study as a whole: Nothing was known about ART adherence, viral resistance or changes in therapy.

No fewer than two post-ART and no fewer than one pre-ART PBMC samples existed for each donor. This CDR3 comprises 17 residues. Trimming pared 0 bases from V and 7 bases from J, leaving 19 bases between. From germline, CDR1 is GTSNPN and CDR2 SVGIG (reference sequence). A remark on this clone: The antigen is unknown.

The assay, immunoSEQ v3.0, was run at survey level. Method: immunoSEQ multiplex PCR; TCRdb's copy keeps in-frame clones and lacks some. The sample has about 23,000 clones, about 88% seen once; the top ten hold around 6.5%. V usage is TRBV30 and J usage is TRBJ1-6, with a tentative D call TRBD1 (5 bases). The sequences come from unsorted PBMCs, collected 0.6 years after starting antiretroviral therapy. The receptor was derived from a man in his sixties with HIV. The CDR3 spells CAWSVLLGTPGNSPLHF. The CDR3 nucleotides are TGTGCCTGGAGTGTCCTATTGGGGACCCCAGGAAATTCACCCCTCCACTTT.